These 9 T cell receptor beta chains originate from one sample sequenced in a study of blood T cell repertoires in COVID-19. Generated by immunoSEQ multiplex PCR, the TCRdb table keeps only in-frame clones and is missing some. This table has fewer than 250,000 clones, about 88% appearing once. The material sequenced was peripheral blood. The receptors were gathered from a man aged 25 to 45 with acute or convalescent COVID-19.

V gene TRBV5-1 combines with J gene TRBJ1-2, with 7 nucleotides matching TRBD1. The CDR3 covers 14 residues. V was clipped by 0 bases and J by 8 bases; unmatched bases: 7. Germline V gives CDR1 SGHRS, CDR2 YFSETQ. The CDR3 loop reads CASSLETGLGGYTF. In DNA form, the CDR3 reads TGCGCCAGCAGCTTGGAGACAGGGCTAGGAGGCTACACCTTC.

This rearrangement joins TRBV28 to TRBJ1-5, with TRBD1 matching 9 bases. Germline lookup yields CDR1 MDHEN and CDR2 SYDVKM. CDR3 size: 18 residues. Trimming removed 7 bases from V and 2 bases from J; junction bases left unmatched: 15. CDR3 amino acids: CASNEQGATPRGNQPQHF. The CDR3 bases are TGTGCCAGCAACGAACAGGGGGCGACCCCTAGGGGCAATCAGCCCCAGCATTTT. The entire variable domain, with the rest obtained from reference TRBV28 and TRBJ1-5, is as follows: DVKVTQSSRYLVKRTGEKVFLECVQDMDHENMFWYRQDPGLGLRLIYFSYDVKMKEKGDIPEGYSVSREKKERFSLILESASTNQTSMYLCASNEQGATPRGNQPQHFGDGTRLSIL.

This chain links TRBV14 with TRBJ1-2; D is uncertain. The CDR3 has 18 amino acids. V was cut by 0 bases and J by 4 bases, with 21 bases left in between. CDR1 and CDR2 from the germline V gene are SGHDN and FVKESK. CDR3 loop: CASSQDIPTAGDFYGYTF. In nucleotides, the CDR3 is TGTGCCAGCAGCCAAGATATTCCCACGGCAGGCGATTTCTATGGCTACACCTTC.

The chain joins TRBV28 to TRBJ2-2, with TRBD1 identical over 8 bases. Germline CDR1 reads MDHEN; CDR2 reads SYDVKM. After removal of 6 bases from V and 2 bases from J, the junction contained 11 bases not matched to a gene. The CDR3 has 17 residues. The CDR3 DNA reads TGTGCCAGCAGGCGAAACCGGGACAGGTCAAACACCGGGGAGCTGTTTTTT. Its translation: CASRRNRDRSNTGELFF.

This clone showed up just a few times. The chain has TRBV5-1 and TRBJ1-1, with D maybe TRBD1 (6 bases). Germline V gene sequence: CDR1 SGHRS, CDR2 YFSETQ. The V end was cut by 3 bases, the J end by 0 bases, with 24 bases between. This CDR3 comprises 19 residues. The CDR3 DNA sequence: TGCGCCAGCAGCTACGCAACGCCAGGGGTAGTAACGTTGAACACTGAAGCTTTCTTT. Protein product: CASSYATPGVVTLNTEAFF.

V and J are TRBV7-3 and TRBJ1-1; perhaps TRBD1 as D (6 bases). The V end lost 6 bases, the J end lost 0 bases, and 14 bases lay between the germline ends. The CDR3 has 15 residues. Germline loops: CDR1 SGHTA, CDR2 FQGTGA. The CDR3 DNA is TGTGCCAGCAGTGGGGGCAGGGAACTGAACACTGAAGCTTTCTTT. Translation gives CASSGGRELNTEAFF.

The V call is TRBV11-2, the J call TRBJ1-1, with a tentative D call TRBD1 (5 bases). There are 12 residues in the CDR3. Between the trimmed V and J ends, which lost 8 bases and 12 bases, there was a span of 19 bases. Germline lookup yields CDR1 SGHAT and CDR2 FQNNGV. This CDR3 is CASRNGRGSPFF. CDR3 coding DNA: TGTGCCAGCCGCAACGGGAGGGGTTCGCCTTTCTTT.

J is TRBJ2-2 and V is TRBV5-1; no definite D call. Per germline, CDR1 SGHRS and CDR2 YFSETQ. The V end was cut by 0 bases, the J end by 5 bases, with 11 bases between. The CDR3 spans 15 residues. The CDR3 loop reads CASSLGPTNTGELFF. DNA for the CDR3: TGCGCCAGCAGCTTGGGCCCGACAAATACCGGGGAGCTGTTTTTT. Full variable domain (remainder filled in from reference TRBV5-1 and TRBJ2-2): KAGVTQTPRYLIKTRGQQVTLSCSPISGHRSVSWYQQTPGQGLQFLFEYFSETQRNKGNFPGRFSGRQFSNSRSEMNVSTLELGDSALYLCASSLGPTNTGELFFGEGSRLTVL.

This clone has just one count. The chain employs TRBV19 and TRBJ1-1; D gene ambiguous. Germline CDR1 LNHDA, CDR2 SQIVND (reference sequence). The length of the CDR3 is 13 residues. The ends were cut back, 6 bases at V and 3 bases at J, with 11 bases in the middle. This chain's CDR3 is CASRRSLDTEAFF. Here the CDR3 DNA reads TGTGCCAGTAGGCGCTCCCTGGACACTGAAGCTTTCTTT.